This TCR beta chain was documented in a study of T cell responses to AZD1222 COVID-19 vaccine. The germline CDR1 and CDR2 sequences are SEHNR and FQNEAQ (reference sequence). The CDR3 has 15 residues. V was cut by 0 bases and J by 1 base, with 9 bases left in between. The assay was immunoSEQ multiplex PCR, and TCRdb's table has in-frame clones only and misses some. The sample has about 270,000 clones; about 94% are singletons. Researchers grouped second doses given at about 4 or about 12 weeks into one pool. The input for sequencing was peripheral blood, taken 28 days after the second AZD1222 dose. V usage is TRBV7-9 and J usage is TRBJ1-1; D is ambiguous. This receptor was taken from an adult who received the AZD1222 COVID-19 vaccine. The CDR3 DNA is TGTGCCAGCAGCTTAGCTAGACGGACGAACACTGAAGCTTTCTTT. It codes for CASSLARRTNTEAFF.